What follows are 7 T cell receptor beta chains derived from one specimen sequenced in a study of blood T cell repertoires in COVID-19. TCRdb keeps only in-frame clones here, not all; method: immunoSEQ multiplex PCR. Of 130,000 to 150,000 clones detected, more than 75% appear once; the ten largest clones hold around 2.5%. Sequencing used peripheral blood. These receptors originate from a human donor with acute or convalescent COVID-19. The donor label of this sample is uncertain.

CDR3 loop: CASGPGLAGYEQYF. The CDR3 nucleotides read TGTGCTAGTGGGCCGGGACTAGCGGGATACGAGCAGTACTTC. This chain connects TRBV12-5 to TRBJ2-7; 13 positions match TRBD2. The CDR3 spans 14 residues. Losses at the gene ends were 6 bases for V and 4 bases for J; bases not matched to a gene: 3. Germline values: CDR1 LGHNT, CDR2 FRNRAP.

This clone came up a few times. The rearrangement uses TRBV5-1 and TRBJ1-3; D is undetermined. CDR3 length equals 17 residues. Trimming removed 1 base from V and 8 bases from J, with 22 bases in between. Looked up from germline, CDR1 is SGHRS and CDR2 is YFSETQ. DNA for the CDR3: TGCGCCAGCAGCTTGAGTCCTCGGGGTACGTCCGCAGACACCATATATTTT. As protein: CASSLSPRGTSADTIYF.

This rearrangement joins TRBV7-2 to TRBJ1-5; TRBD1 is a possible D gene (5 bases). Trimming shortened V by 7 bases and J by 2 bases, and 9 bases separated the two germline ends. The CDR3 extends over 13 amino acids. Germline V gives CDR1 SGHTA, CDR2 FQGNSA. The CDR3 here is CASTPGGNQPQHF. The CDR3 DNA sequence: TGTGCCAGCACCCCGGGGGGCAATCAGCCCCAGCATTTT.

The table lists this clone with a few counts. The chain recombines TRBV7-8 with TRBJ1-5; tentatively, D is TRBD1 (6 bases). The CDR3 consists of 16 residues. Per the germline V gene, CDR1 is SGHVS and CDR2 is FQNEAQ. The germline V and J ends were trimmed by 5 bases and 4 bases, with 18 bases remaining between them. In nucleotides, the CDR3 is TGTGCCAGCAGCATCCGGGACACTGGCCGGAATCAGCCCCAGCATTTT. It specifies CASSIRDTGRNQPQHF.

This chain links TRBV7-9 with TRBJ2-3; TRBD1 aligns across 10 bases. J was trimmed by 5 bases and V by 6 bases; bases with no gene match: 8. Germline CDR1 and CDR2: SEHNR and FQNEAQ (reference sequence). CDR3 size: 15 residues. CDR3 in amino acids: CASRQTGGAGDTQYF. In DNA form, the CDR3 reads TGTGCCAGCAGACAGACAGGGGGCGCAGGAGATACGCAGTATTTT.

This sequence joins TRBV11-1 and TRBJ1-4; 7 bases align to TRBD1. Germline-derived CDR1 and CDR2 are SGHAT and FQDESV (reference sequence). The CDR3 has 15 residues. The J segment lost 8 bases and the V segment lost 5 bases, leaving 11 bases of the junction unmatched. In DNA, the CDR3 is TGTGCCAGCAGCCAGGGGGAGACAGCTTTGGAAAAACTGTTTTTT. Residues: CASSQGETALEKLFF.

The chain links TRBV3-1 (or the pseudogene TRBV3-2) to TRBJ2-3; D gene uncertain. Trimming cost V 0 bases and J 1 base, with 5 bases left between them. Germline V CDR1 and CDR2: LGHDT, YNNKEL (reference sequence). The CDR3 has 14 residues. The CDR3: CASSQDEGTDTQYF. The CDR3 coding sequence is TGTGCCAGCAGCCAAGATGAGGGCACAGATACGCAGTATTTT.